This T cell receptor (beta chain) was recorded in a study of blood T cell repertoires in COVID-19 (dated by TCRdb to 2018 to 2021). Regarding the research as a whole: The collaborator samples originated in the United States, Italy and Spain and spanned the acute and convalescent phases of COVID-19. Nearly every sample came with metadata listing a de-identified subject ID, COVID-19 status, age in years and sex. The repertoires were made available in a free public database intended to serve as a resource for research on the immune response to SARS-CoV-2. The material from the prospective study consisted of cDNA or gDNA derived from T cells, B-cell-depleted T cells, or PBMCs. Where available, HLA class I and class II types were taken from metadata supplied by the sample provider and were not determined by assay-based typing. Deeply sampled blood TCRbeta repertoires from subjects exposed to, actively infected with, or recovered from COVID-19 were included in the dataset. The samples were drawn from two sources: the first 160 participants of the ongoing ImmuneRACE study, and 950 to 1,500 subjects contributed by 6 global collaborators.

TCRbeta CDR3 regions were amplified from genomic DNA using the immunoSEQ Assay, a bias-controlled multiplex PCR. From the authors' description of their analysis: The number of nucleated cells in each sample was estimated from the amplification of reference gene primers within the assay. To quantify the absolute abundance of each unique TCRbeta CDR3 rearrangement, sequence reads were collapsed and filtered. Productive Simpson clonality was computed per sample as the square root of Simpson's diversity index over productive rearrangements. TCRdb provides this immuneACCESS table in a form limited to in-frame rearrangements. Some clones are lacking; in checked studies, under half of them reflect an unresolved V gene, and why the rest are absent is not known. That table gives V, J and clone size, and the DNA gave D and trimming. This sample holds fewer than 250,000 clones; 80% to 85% were observed only once. The ten largest clonotypes hold just under 20% of the sample.

On this clone itself: What this receptor recognizes is not known. No quality values exist for individual bases; no much larger clone is one base distant.

The collaborating institutions used their own protocols to collect whole blood in K2EDTA tubes. For TCRbeta analysis, collaborators shipped samples in one of three forms: frozen whole blood, isolated PBMCs, or DNA extracted from either of those sample types. Overall results and qualifications from the work: Clinical and demographic metadata were provided uncurated, with the amount varying by source and participant.

Deletion took 1 base off V and 9 bases off J, with a span of 22 bases between the germline ends. The germline V gene supplies CDR1 SGHTA and CDR2 FQGNSA. From the cysteine up to the phenylalanine, the CDR3 has a length of 16 residues. CDR3 DNA only is kept here, 48 bases in frame from base 1. This sequence uses TRBV7-2 and TRBJ2-7, with TRBD1 perhaps the D gene, on 5 matching bases. Specimen: peripheral blood. The receptor comes from a man younger than 40 with active or convalescent COVID-19. The nucleotide sequence reads as follows: TGTGCCAGCAGCTTAGATAGTCTCAGGGTAGGGTCGGTGCAGTACTTC. It translates to CASSLDSLRVGSVQYF.